This T cell receptor (beta chain) was profiled in a study of blood T cell repertoires in COVID-19. Study-wide background: Sources were T cells, B-cell-depleted T cells, or PBMCs; the material itself was cDNA or gDNA.

Per germline, CDR1 SQVTM and CDR2 ANQGSEA. Trimming took 3 bases from V and 3 from J, leaving 9 bases between them. The CDR3 has 12 amino acids. This clone has just one count. Here immunoSEQ multiplex PCR was the method, and the copy in TCRdb shows in-frame clones only, minus some. The sample has 90,000 to 130,000 clones; around nine tenths are singletons. This TCR was sampled from a man aged 35 to 55 with acute or convalescent COVID-19. The sequenced sample consisted of peripheral blood. This chain uses TRBV29-1 with TRBJ2-7; the D is unclear. CDR3 nucleotides: TGCAGCGTTGAGGGCCCTCGCTACGAGCAGTACTTC. Its translation is CSVEGPRYEQYF.